Reported below is one TCR beta chain. Which antigen it targets is not known. Base qualities are not provided; no much larger clone lies one nucleotide away. The sample belongs to a study of patients and donors after allogeneic stem cell transplantation (dated by TCRdb to the early 2020s). Reading the germline V gene gives CDR1 SGHTA and CDR2 FQGNSA. Taken from cysteine to phenylalanine, the CDR3 has 17 residues. The kept DNA is CDR3 alone, 51 bases in frame from the first base. V is cut back by 4 bases and J by 1 base, with 13 bases in the junction unmatched. The method behind the library was RT-PCR. The listed sequencing device is NextSeq 550. TCRdb cleaned the public reads at Q25 with fastp, built clones with MiXCR and kept in-frame beta chains. A single entry per CDR3 protein holds the most common genes and DNA from its merged rows. The sample yields about a million distinct CDR3 sequences; roughly 17% were counted once. 5% to 7.5% of the sample goes to the ten largest clones.

The clonotype comes from a human donor who was either an allogeneic HSCT recipient or a stem cell or donor lymphocyte infusion donor (not recorded which). It is not recorded whose cells these are; they may come from a transplant donor. This receptor chain uses TRBV7-2 and TRBJ2-7; 7 nucleotides in the junction match TRBD2. The specimen sequenced was blood, either unsorted or a sorted T cell fraction (not recorded which). This receptor has the CDR3 CASSYQWGGTRSYEQYF. The bases are TGTGCCAGCAGCTACCAGTGGGGGGGGACGCGTTCCTACGAGCAGTACTTC.